This T cell receptor (beta chain) was sequenced during a study of vaccination and CD4 T cells after COVID-19 (dated by TCRdb to 2022 to 2024). At the level of the whole study: Convalescent patients had a positive SARS-CoV-2 result on nasal swab PCR, and of these patients, several had mild disease and one had severe disease. The convalescent cohort comprised six males and four females, including two Hispanic individuals, seven Caucasians, two Asians and one multiracial person. Participants got two doses of the Pfizer-BioNTech BNT162b2 vaccine (n=8) or two doses of the Moderna mRNA-1273 vaccine (n=2). Post-COVID blood samples were collected from convalescent patients a median of roughly 100 days after diagnosis, with a range of roughly 35 to 170 days. The time from the second vaccine dose to post-vaccine blood sampling had a median of 72 days and ranged from about 12 to 241 days. Three convalescent patients gave samples both early after vaccination (day 14) and late after vaccination (days 161 to 241). Culture stimuli were overlapping spike peptide pools from SARS-CoV-2 and from the common cold coronaviruses HCoV-NL63, HCoV-OC43 and HCoV-229E. Control cultures received a CEFX viral epitope pool as the positive control, an HIV-1 Nef peptide pool as the negative control, or no peptide. In roughly eleven COVID-19 convalescent patients and several infection-naive healthy vaccine recipients, the spike-specific CD4+ TCR repertoire before mRNA vaccination was compared with the repertoire after mRNA vaccination. Beyond this particular receptor, the publication reports: An increase in the median number of SARS-CoV-2-reactive clonotypes from approximately 21 after infection to a few dozen after vaccination was observed, but the change was not found to be significant. Only a relatively small number of convalescent patients were included in the study, and early timepoints following natural infection were not analyzed. Of the vaccine-specific clones found in convalescent patients, nearly all (304 of 307) were mono-reactive for SARS-CoV-2 spike instead of being cross-reactive with common cold coronaviruses. In convalescent patients, a median 86.3% of post-vaccine SARS-CoV-2-reactive clones were detected only after vaccination, suggesting vaccine-specific priming.

The time point tag for this specimen amounts to: late sampling 161 to 241 days after vaccination in a few convalescent patients. Interpreted using the paper, the treatment or condition label stands for: approximately 9-day PBMC culture with coronavirus spike peptide pools or control peptides (ViraFEST assay). The ViraFEST assay, used in the study, expanded antigen-specific T cells with peptide pools and then identified the expanded clonotypes through TCR sequencing. The convalescent patients' positive SARS-CoV-2 PCR tests fell between March and December 2020, which was before the Alpha, Beta and Delta variants emerged in the United States. Some 2 million PBMCs per well were cultured in IMDM with 5% human AB serum and around 10 IU/ml IL-2, plus 10 ug/ml peptide pools. On days 3 and 7, half of the culture medium was replaced with fresh IL-2-containing medium. After 10 days of culture, CD4+ T cells were isolated by negative selection with the EasySep CD4+ T cell isolation kit. Ficoll-Paque Plus gradient centrifugation was used to isolate PBMCs from whole blood, and the isolated PBMCs were then either used fresh or cryopreserved at -140C. Culture conditions were generally each tested in triplicate wells.

Of note for this clonotype: Its antigen specificity is not known. No clone much larger than this one lies a single base away; base qualities are absent.

Receptor libraries were prepared by PCR. At the Johns Hopkins FTIC core, DNA from the cultured CD4+ T cells underwent TCR sequencing with the Oncomine TCR Beta short-read assay. Genomic DNA was extracted from the cultured CD4+ T cells with the QIAamp micro DNA kit. The Oncomine TCR Beta libraries from cultured CD4+ T cells were pooled using unique dual indexes and then sequenced on an Illumina iSeq 100. The source study handled its data this way. Non-productive sequences were removed, and CDR3s that did not start with C, did not end with F or W, or were shorter than 7 amino acids were discarded. The MANAFEST web application was used to identify antigen-specific clonotypes by comparing peptide-stimulated wells against reference wells and other culture wells. Positive clones required FDR below 0.05, an odds ratio above 5, and productive frequency above 0.1% in at least two of three replicate wells. Clonotypes that were significantly expanded in both SARS-CoV-2 spike wells and at least one common cold coronavirus spike condition were defined as cross-reactive. Using R version 3.6.1, CDR3 homology was evaluated through Levenshtein distances (stringdist) along with unrooted phylogenetic trees (ape). Using fastp at Q25 and MiXCR, TCRdb reprocessed the public reads and kept productive beta chains. Each entry is one CDR3 protein sequence, shown with its most common DNA and genes. The V and J calls reflect TCRdb's pipeline rather than the authors' work. The sample table records fewer than 20,000 distinct CDR3 sequences; 44% of these occur just once. The ten most abundant clones make up roughly a sixth of the sample.

This sequence was found in a human donor who had recovered from COVID-19. This material consisted of CD4+ T cells from blood, cultured in vitro, taken about 7 months after SARS-CoV-2 vaccination.

The DNA reads TGTGCCAGCCGGATAACGGACGGCTACAATGAGCAGTTCTTC. It translates as CASRITDGYNEQFF. This sequence uses TRBV2 and TRBJ2-1; the D gene identity is not certain. Via the germline V gene, CDR1 is SNHLY and CDR2 FYNNEI. V loses 8 bases of germline sequence and J loses 3 bases, and the interval between the two ends is 14 bases. The CDR3 measures 14 amino acids from cysteine to phenylalanine. The kept DNA is CDR3 alone, 42 bases in frame from the first base.